This entry is about one T cell receptor beta chain. No antigen is known for it. Within one base of it there is no much larger clone, and no base qualities were kept. Taken with the paper, the label for treatment or condition translates to: some 20 received Ad26.COV2.S at low or high dose, single or two shots; about 5 received placebo; per-sample allocation not given. For vaccine and placebo recipients, repertoires were sequenced using samples collected on day 63 after the first injection. In Cohort 1b, about 27 adults aged 18-55 years were enrolled at a single site in Boston, USA, between 29 July and 7 August 2020. As a vaccine, Ad26.COV2.S was a replication-incompetent adenovirus type 26 vector that expressed a prefusion-stabilized SARS-CoV-2 spike protein derived from the original Wuhan strain. The immunoSEQ Assay was the method used to sequence TCRbeta CDR3 regions. After extraction, genomic DNA underwent amplification by bias-controlled multiplex PCR, followed by high-throughput sequencing. The authors' analysis ran thus. Collapsing and filtering of sequences were performed to quantify the absolute abundance of each unique TCRbeta CDR3 region. T cell fraction was estimated by normalizing TCRbeta template counts to usable DNA, which was measured by amplifying reference genes present in all nucleated cells. Repertoire TCRs were annotated as SARS-CoV-2-specific when V gene, CDR3 amino acid sequence and J gene were exactly matched to a known reactive TCR set. The reference SARS-CoV-2 TCR set came from MIRA and was filtered for enrichment in COVID-19-positive ImmuneCODE repertoires, removing public or cross-reactive TCRs. Using the MIRA antigens, annotated TCRs were further analysed by specific ORF or by position within an ORF. Breadth was defined as the number of annotated unique rearrangements divided by the total number of unique productive rearrangements, and depth was defined as the summed frequency of the annotated unique rearrangements. Group comparisons of TCR breadth used two-sided Wilcoxon rank-sum tests. The clones in this table, taken by TCRdb from immuneACCESS, are in-frame only. Not every clone is retained; where verified, under half of the shortfall comes from an unresolved V gene, and the cause of the rest is unknown. Clone size and the V and J calls come from that table; the DNA yielded D and trimming. This sample is represented by over 300,000 clones; about four fifths of them were singletons. The ten biggest clones cover 7.4% of the sample.

V is clipped by 1 base and J by 3 bases, and the sequence between their germline boundaries is 10 bases long. The germline V gene encodes CDR1 SGHAT and CDR2 FQNNGV. The CDR3, cysteine through phenylalanine, is 15 amino acids long. Just CDR3 DNA is preserved here, 45 bases in frame from base 1. The sample comes from a study of Ad26.COV2.S vaccination and SARS-CoV-2 variants (dated by TCRdb to the early 2020s). A note on the overall study: Vaccine-arm donors were drawn from COV1001, a multicentre, randomized, double-blind, placebo-controlled phase I-IIa trial of Ad26.COV2.S in healthy adults. Dosing of Ad26.COV2.S was intramuscular, at either 5x10^10 or 1x10^11 viral particles, delivered as one shot or as two shots spaced 56 days apart. Sequencing of the TCRbeta repertoire served to evaluate the specificity and breadth of SARS-CoV-2-reactive T cell receptors following Ad26.COV2.S vaccination. The TCR-sequenced set comprised around 30 samples: about 19 Ad26.COV2.S vaccine recipients, 5 placebo recipients and 8 SARS-CoV-2 convalescent individuals. Trial participants were randomized into five groups of five: low-dose or high-dose Ad26.COV2.S given once or twice, or placebo on both occasions. Investigators remained blinded to trial group allocation during experiments and outcome assessment. The research as a whole found: Vaccine and placebo recipients had comparable non-spike TCR breadth, which fits with the vaccine containing only spike. Comparing responses between vaccine doses or regimens was not something the study was powered to do. According to the authors, total T cell responses may have been underestimated by the TCR breadth and depth analyses. Spike-specific TCR breadth was higher in Ad26.COV2.S recipients than in placebo recipients (P = 0.0014). After vaccination, substantial breadth of spike-specific CD8+ and CD4+ T cell responses was reported.

The sample consisted of peripheral blood, taken in a trial of Ad26.COV2.S vaccine versus placebo. The sequence links TRBV11-2 to TRBJ1-3; TRBD1 could be the D gene, as 6 bases match. This sequence originates from a person aged 18 to 59 who received the Ad26.COV2.S COVID-19 vaccine or a placebo. The sequenced DNA: TGTGCCAGCAGCTTAGGCAGGGGAGGTGGAAACACCATATATTTT. Translated, this gives CASSLGRGGGNTIYF.